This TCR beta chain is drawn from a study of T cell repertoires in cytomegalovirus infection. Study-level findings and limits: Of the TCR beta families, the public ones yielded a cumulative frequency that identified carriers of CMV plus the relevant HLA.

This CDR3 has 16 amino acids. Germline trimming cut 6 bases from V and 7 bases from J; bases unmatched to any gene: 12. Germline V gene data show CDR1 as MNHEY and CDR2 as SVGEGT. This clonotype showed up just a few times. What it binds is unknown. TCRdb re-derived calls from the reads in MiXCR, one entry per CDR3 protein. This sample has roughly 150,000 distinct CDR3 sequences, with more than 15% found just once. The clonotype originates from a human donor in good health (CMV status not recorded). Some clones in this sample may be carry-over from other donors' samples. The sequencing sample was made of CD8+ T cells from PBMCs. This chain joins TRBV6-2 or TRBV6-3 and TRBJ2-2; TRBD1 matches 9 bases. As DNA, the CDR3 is TGTGCCAGCAGCCGACCCGGGACAGGGTCGAGCGGGGAGCTGTTTTTT. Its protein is CASSRPGTGSSGELFF.